Sequencing of this T cell receptor beta chain was carried out in a study of identical twins. This clonotype has a count of ten or more. The target antigen is unknown. General study results and limits: Alpha sequences out of frame and shared by twins had excess low generation probability.

CDR3 length: 15 residues. Trimming removed 4 bases from V and 2 bases from J; junction bases left unmatched: 6. Germline lookup yields CDR1 LNHNV and CDR2 YYDKDF (reference sequence). The cDNA had a unique molecular identifier and a template-switch universal primer site. TCRdb re-called the 5' RACE reads with MiXCR, one entry per CDR3 protein. The sample has approximately 700,000 distinct CDR3 sequences, 18% seen once; the top ten hold roughly 14%. These same data were also listed under a study on T cells expressing NK-cell markers.

Sequences were obtained from PBMCs. This rearrangement joins TRBV15 to TRBJ2-5; 8 nucleotides line up with TRBD1. The sequence was collected from a woman aged 18-35 years in good health. CDR3 region: CATSKGTGGQETQYF. DNA of the CDR3: TGTGCCACCAGCAAAGGGACAGGAGGGCAAGAGACCCAGTACTTC.